The clone carrying this T cell receptor beta chain was counted many times. This specimen belongs to a study of T cells in Graves' hyperthyroidism and ophthalmopathy. Trimming took 0 bases from V and 3 from J; bases not matched to a gene: 16. This CDR3 is built from 19 residues. Germline V gene data show CDR1 as MNHEY and CDR2 as SVGAGI. Reasons for excluding patients were uncontrolled infection, other autoimmune disease, pregnancy or lactation. RNA transcripts provided the source from which TCR beta CDR3 regions were amplified. In the first-round RT-PCR of the TCR CDR3, the HTBI primer set was used. TCRdb independently ran MiXCR on the multiplex PCR reads; one entry per CDR3 protein. The data contain about 740,000 distinct CDR3 sequences, 14% of them singletons.

This chain connects TRBV6-5 to TRBJ1-2; TRBD1 aligns across 7 bases. Specimen: blood. The receptor was derived from a woman aged 18-29 years with Graves' hyperthyroidism. For the CDR3, the DNA is TGTGCCAGCAGTTACTCCCCGATACTCACAGGGGCGGAGTACTATGGCTACACCTTC. As protein: CASSYSPILTGAEYYGYTF.